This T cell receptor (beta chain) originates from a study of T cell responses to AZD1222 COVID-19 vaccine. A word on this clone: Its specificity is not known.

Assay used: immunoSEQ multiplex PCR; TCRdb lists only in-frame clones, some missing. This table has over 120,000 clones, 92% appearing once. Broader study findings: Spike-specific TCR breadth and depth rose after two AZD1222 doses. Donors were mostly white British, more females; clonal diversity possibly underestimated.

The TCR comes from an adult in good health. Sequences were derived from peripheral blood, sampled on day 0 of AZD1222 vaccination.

The CDR3 nucleotides are TGTGCCTCCAATATAGCTCCGTCCTACGAGCAGTACTTC. The encoded protein is CASNIAPSYEQYF. The rearrangement joins TRBV2 to TRBJ2-7; D remains ambiguous. V lost 11 bases and J lost 1, with 15 bases in between. The germline V gene has CDR1 SNHLY and CDR2 FYNNEI. This CDR3 contains 13 residues.